This T cell receptor (beta chain) came from a study of patients and donors after allogeneic stem cell transplantation. In TCRdb, the RT-PCR reads were re-called with MiXCR into one record per CDR3 protein. The sample yields 400,000 to 450,000 distinct CDR3 sequences, roughly 17% seen once. Germline loops: CDR1 MGHRA, CDR2 YSYEKL. V was pared by 4 bases and J by 4 bases, with 9 bases between. The CDR3 length is 13 residues. This clonotype was observed a few times. The source of this sequence is a human donor who was either an allogeneic HSCT recipient or a stem cell or donor lymphocyte infusion donor (not recorded which). It is not recorded whose cells these are; they may come from a transplant donor. Material: blood, either unsorted or a sorted T cell fraction (not recorded which). The chain recombines TRBV4-1 with TRBJ2-3, with D unclear. The CDR3 nucleotides read TGCGCCAGCAGCCCGCCGCGATCAGATACGCAGTATTTT. Its protein product is CASSPPRSDTQYF.